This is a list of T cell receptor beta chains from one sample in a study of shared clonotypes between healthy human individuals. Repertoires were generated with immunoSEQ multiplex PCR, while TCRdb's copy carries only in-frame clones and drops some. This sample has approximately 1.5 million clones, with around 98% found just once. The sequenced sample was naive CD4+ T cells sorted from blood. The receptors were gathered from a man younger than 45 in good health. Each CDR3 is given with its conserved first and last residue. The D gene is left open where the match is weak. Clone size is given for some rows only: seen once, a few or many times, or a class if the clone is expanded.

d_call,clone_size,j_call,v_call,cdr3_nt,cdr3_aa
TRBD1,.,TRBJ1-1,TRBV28,TGTGCCAGCACCGCAACAGGGGGAGGTACTGAAGCTTTCTTT,CASTATGGGTEAFF
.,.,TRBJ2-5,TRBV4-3,TGCGCCAGCAGCCGGGACATCCAAGAGACCCAGTACTTC,CASSRDIQETQYF
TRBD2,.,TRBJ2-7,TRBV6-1,TGTGCCAGCAGTGAAGGACTAGCGGGGGACTACGAGCAGTACTTC,CASSEGLAGDYEQYF
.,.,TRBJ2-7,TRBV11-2,TGTGCCAGCAGCTTTCGGCTTGGCGAGCAGTACTTC,CASSFRLGEQYF
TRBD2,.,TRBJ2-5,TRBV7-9,TGTGCCAGCAGCCTAGCGGGAGGGGTCCAAGAGACCCAGTACTTC,CASSLAGGVQETQYF
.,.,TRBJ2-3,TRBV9,TGTGCCAGCAGCCCTTGGCAGGCCGCGGCAGATACGCAGTATTTT,CASSPWQAAADTQYF
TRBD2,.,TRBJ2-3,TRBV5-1,TGCGCCAGCAGCCCGGGGACTAGCGGGAGGGCCGGTTTGGATACGCAGTATTTT,CASSPGTSGRAGLDTQYF
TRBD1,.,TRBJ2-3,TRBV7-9,TGTGCCAGCAGCTGGGACAGGGACCCAGATACGCAGTATTTT,CASSWDRDPDTQYF
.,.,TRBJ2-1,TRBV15,TGTGCCACCAGCAGAGTCCTCGGTGGGAGATTCTACAATGAGCAGTTCTTC,CATSRVLGGRFYNEQFF
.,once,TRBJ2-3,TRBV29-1,TGCAGCGAATCGGGGGATAGCGACACAGATACGCAGTATTTT,CSESGDSDTDTQYF
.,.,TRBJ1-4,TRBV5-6,TGTGCCAGCAGCTCCCTGATTTTGGGTTCGACTAATGAAAAACTGTTTTTT,CASSSLILGSTNEKLFF
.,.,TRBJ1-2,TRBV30,TGTGCCTGCACTGGGCTCTACTATGGCTACACCTTC,CACTGLYYGYTF
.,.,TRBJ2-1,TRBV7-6,TGTGCCAGCAGCTTTAACCCGGGACTCAACAATGAGCAGTTCTTC,CASSFNPGLNNEQFF
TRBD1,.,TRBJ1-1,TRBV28,TGTGCCAGCAGTTCACAGGGGGCAGCCAGAGGTGAAGCTTTCTTT,CASSSQGAARGEAFF
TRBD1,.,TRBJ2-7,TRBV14,TGTGCCAGCAGGCGACCTAGGGACAGGAGCTCCTACGAGCAGTACTTC,CASRRPRDRSSYEQYF
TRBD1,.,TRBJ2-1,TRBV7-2,TGTGCCAGCAGCCCACGGGGGACAGGGACCTACCACAATGAGCAGTTCTTC,CASSPRGTGTYHNEQFF
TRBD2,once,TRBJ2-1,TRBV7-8,TGTGCCAGCAGCTTAGAGGGACTACCCAGACCACAGTTCTTC,CASSLEGLPRPQFF
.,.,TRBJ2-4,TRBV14,TGTGCCAGCAGCCAAGAACGAGTTTATCGCCCTCCCACTGCCAAAAACATTCAGTACTTC,CASSQERVYRPPTAKNIQYF
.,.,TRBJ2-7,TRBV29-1,TGCAGCGTTGTCGGTTATAGGACCTACGAGCAGTACTTC,CSVVGYRTYEQYF
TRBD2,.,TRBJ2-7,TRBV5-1,TGCGCCAGCAGCTTGGGGGTAGCGGGAACCTACGAGCAGTACTTC,CASSLGVAGTYEQYF
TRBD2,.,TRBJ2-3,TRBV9,TGTGCCAGCAGCACAGGGACTAGCGGGAGCTCAGATACGCAGTATTTT,CASSTGTSGSSDTQYF
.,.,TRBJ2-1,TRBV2,TGTGCCAGCAATGAGGGTCTCGGGGTCGGTGAGCAGTTCTTC,CASNEGLGVGEQFF
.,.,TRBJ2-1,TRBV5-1,TGCGCCAGCAGCTTGGCCTCGCCTAATGAGCAGTTCTTC,CASSLASPNEQFF
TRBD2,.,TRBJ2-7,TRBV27,TGTGCCAGCAGTTTTTTTCCGGGAGGCTACGAGCAGTACTTC,CASSFFPGGYEQYF
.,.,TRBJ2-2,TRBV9,TGTGCCAGCAGCGTAGGCGGACGGAATAAAAACACCGGGGAGCTGTTTTTT,CASSVGGRNKNTGELFF
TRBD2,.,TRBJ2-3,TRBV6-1,TGTGCCAGCAGTGAACGGCAGATGGGGGGGATAAGCACAGATACGCAGTATTTT,CASSERQMGGISTDTQYF
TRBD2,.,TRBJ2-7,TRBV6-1,TGTGCCATTGGGCTAGCGGGCGTCTCCTACGAGCAGTACTTC,CAIGLAGVSYEQYF
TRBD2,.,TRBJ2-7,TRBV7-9,TGTGCCAGCAGTTTTAGCGGGAGATTATACGAGCAGTACTTC,CASSFSGRLYEQYF
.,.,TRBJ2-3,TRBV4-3,TGCGCCAGCAGCCACCGGGACACCTTGTCAGATACGCAGTATTTT,CASSHRDTLSDTQYF
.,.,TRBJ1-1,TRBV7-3,TGTGCCAGCAGCTTAACGGAAGGTACTGAAGCTTTCTTT,CASSLTEGTEAFF
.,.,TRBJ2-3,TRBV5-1,TGCGCCAGCAGCCGAGGAGATGGGGGAGGCACAGATACGCAGTATTTT,CASSRGDGGGTDTQYF
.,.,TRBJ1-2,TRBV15,TGTGCCACCAGCAAGGATAACTATGGCTACACCTTC,CATSKDNYGYTF
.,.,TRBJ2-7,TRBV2,TGTGCCAGCAGTTCAAGGGCCAAGGTCCCCTACGAGCAGTACTTC,CASSSRAKVPYEQYF
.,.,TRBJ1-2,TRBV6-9,TGTGCCAGCACCCCGACCTGCTCGTATGGCTACACCTTC,CASTPTCSYGYTF
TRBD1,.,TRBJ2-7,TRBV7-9,TGTGCCAGCAGCCGCCGAGGGGGACAGGGGACGCTAATGCCCTACGAGCAGTACTTC,CASSRRGGQGTLMPYEQYF
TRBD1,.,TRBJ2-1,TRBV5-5,TGTGCCAGCAGCCTCGAATACAGGGGGCACAATGAGCAGTTCTTC,CASSLEYRGHNEQFF
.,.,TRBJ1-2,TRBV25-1,TGTGCCAGCAGTGAGGCAGCATATCCAGGGCGTGGCTACACCTTC,CASSEAAYPGRGYTF
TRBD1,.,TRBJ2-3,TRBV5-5,TGTGCCAGCAGCGATGGACAGGGTGGAACAGATACGCAGTATTTT,CASSDGQGGTDTQYF
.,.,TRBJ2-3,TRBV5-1,TGCGCCAGCAGCGAACTTTTTAGCGGAGATAGCACAGATACGCAGTATTTT,CASSELFSGDSTDTQYF
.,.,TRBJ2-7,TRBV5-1,TGCGCCAGCAGCTTCGACAGCTCCTACGAGCAGTACTTC,CASSFDSSYEQYF
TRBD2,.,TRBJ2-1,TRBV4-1,TGCGCCAGCAGCCAAACTAGCGGGAGGGGCGGTGAGCAGTTCTTC,CASSQTSGRGGEQFF
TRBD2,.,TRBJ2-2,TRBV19,TGTGCCAGTAGTATTACTAGCGGGATAATCGGGGAGCTGTTTTTT,CASSITSGIIGELFF
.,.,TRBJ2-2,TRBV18,TGTGCCAGCCCCACGGGGGGCGTGATAACCGGGGAGCTGTTTTTT,CASPTGGVITGELFF
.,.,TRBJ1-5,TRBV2,TGTGCCAGCAGTGTCGAGGGCGTCTATCAGCCCCAGCATTTT,CASSVEGVYQPQHF
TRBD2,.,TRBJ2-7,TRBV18,TGTGCCAGCTCACCACTAGCGGGCTACGAGCAGTACTTC,CASSPLAGYEQYF
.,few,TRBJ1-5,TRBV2,TGTGCCAGCAGTGAAGAGAGCAATCAGCCCCAGCATTTT,CASSEESNQPQHF
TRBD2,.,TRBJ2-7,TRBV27,TGTGCCAGCAGTTACGTAGGACTAGCGGGCTACGAGCAGTACTTC,CASSYVGLAGYEQYF
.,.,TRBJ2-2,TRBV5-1,TGCGCCAGCAGCTTGCCGAGGGGGGTAACGAACACCGGGGAGCTGTTTTTT,CASSLPRGVTNTGELFF
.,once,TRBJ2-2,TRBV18,TGTGCCAGCTCACAAACGACTGGGTACACCGGGGAGCTGTTTTTT,CASSQTTGYTGELFF
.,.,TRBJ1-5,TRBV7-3,TGTGCCAGCAGCCCCGGACGGGTCTACAGTTTT,CASSPGRVYSF
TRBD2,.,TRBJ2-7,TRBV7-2,TGTGCCAGCAGCTTATCACTAGCGGGATCTACCTACGAGCAGTACTTC,CASSLSLAGSTYEQYF
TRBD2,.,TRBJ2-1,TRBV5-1,TGCGCCAGCAGCTTGGAGCCCGGTGGGCTAGCGGGATGGAATGAGCAGTTCTTC,CASSLEPGGLAGWNEQFF
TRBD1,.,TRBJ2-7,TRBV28,TGTGCCAGCAGTTTAAAAATACAGGGGGCCTACGAGCAGTACTTC,CASSLKIQGAYEQYF
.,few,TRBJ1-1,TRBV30,TGTGCCCACAAGGAGGGAAAAACCGAAGCTTTCTTT,CAHKEGKTEAFF
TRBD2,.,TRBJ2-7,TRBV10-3,TGTGCCATCAGTGATCGGGAGGGCCCTTCCTACGAGCAGTACTTC,CAISDREGPSYEQYF
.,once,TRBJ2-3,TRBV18,TGTGCCAGCTCACCAGGTTCAGCCCCCGCGCAGTATTTT,CASSPGSAPAQYF
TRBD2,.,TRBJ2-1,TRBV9,TGTGCCAGCAGCCCCCGGCTAGCGGGAGGGCTACCCGATGAGCAGTTCTTC,CASSPRLAGGLPDEQFF
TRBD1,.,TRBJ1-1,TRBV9,TGTGCCAGCAGCCCACAAGGACAGGGTGAAGCTTTCTTT,CASSPQGQGEAFF
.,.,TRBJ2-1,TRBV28,TGTGCCAGCAGTTTAAAGGGCAATGAGCAGTTCTTC,CASSLKGNEQFF